What follows describes a single TCR beta chain. Antigen: not known. Samples were taken several times over chemoradiotherapy. Produced via immunoSEQ multiplex PCR; TCRdb's table is partial and in-frame only. The sample lists about 5,900 clones, 73% seen once, with around 9.9% in the top ten. The sample comes from a study of chemoradiotherapy in HPV16-positive cancers. Study background: Candidate HPV-specific T-cell clones and common TCR motifs came from functional assays in a couple of HPV16-positive patients.

Germline values: CDR1 MDHEN, CDR2 SYDVKM. This CDR3 contains 16 residues. The V end lost 5 bases, the J end lost 5 bases, and 21 bases lay between the germline ends. General observations from the study: HPV-responsive T-cell expansion during chemoradiotherapy was linked to improved recurrence-free survival in HPV16-positive patients. During treatment, candidate HPV-specific clones and E7-related motifs expanded in tumor.

Sampling took place from a patient who underwent chemoradiotherapy. V and J are TRBV28 and TRBJ1-1; no firm D call. The clonotype was recovered from a human donor with HPV-associated anogenital cancer. The CDR3 region has the DNA TGTGCCAGCAGTCATGGCGCAGACACCTCATGGACTGAAGCTTTCTTT. Its protein product is CASSHGADTSWTEAFF.